Listed here is a single T cell receptor (beta chain). This CDR3 has 15 amino acids. Germline assignment: CDR1 SGHTA and CDR2 FQGTGA. V was shortened by 8 bases and J by 5 bases, with 19 bases between the two germline ends. The data stem from a study of blood T cell repertoires in COVID-19. Clones were read by immunoSEQ multiplex PCR, and TCRdb kept only the in-frame ones, dropping some. This sample yields over 200,000 clones, of which 85% to 90% are seen a single time; more than 9% belongs to the top ten. This sequence originates from a man aged 50-60 years with COVID-19, enrolled during active disease. This chain uses TRBV7-3 with TRBJ2-1; D not resolved. Input material: peripheral blood. The CDR3 DNA follows: TGTGCCAGCGGGCCTGGTTCAGGTCTTAACAATGAGCAGTTCTTC. Translated, it gives CASGPGSGLNNEQFF.